This T cell receptor beta chain was obtained from a study of cytomegalovirus exposure and HLA in healthy donors. Study context: There were 90 million to 130 million unique TCR beta sequences, drawn from 200 million or so T cells, in an earlier analysis. Study-wide results and caveats: It was approximately 150 TCR beta chains that were listed as cytomegalovirus-associated. A later analysis found common viral pathogens apparently linked to several of the most significant clusters. Rarity characterized most TCR sequences, yet some public TCRs appeared in many donors.

Use of 60 Vbeta and 13 Jbeta primers characterized the PCR. Profiled with immunoSEQ multiplex PCR; TCRdb holds only in-frame clones, not every one. This sample yields roughly 120,000 clones, of which 77% are seen a single time; about 4.9% belongs to the top ten. Comments on this clone: No antigen is known for it.

The CDR3 consists of 13 residues. Germline values: CDR1 SGHRS, CDR2 YFSETQ. V dropped 4 bases and J dropped 7; count of bases not matched to a gene: 6. The clonotype originates from a man aged 45-60 years in good health and CMV-seropositive. The chain joins TRBV5-1 to TRBJ1-2; TRBD1 matches at 8 bases. The sample consisted of PBMCs. This CDR3 is CASSATGESGYTF. CDR3 nucleotides: TGCGCCAGCAGCGCGACAGGGGAGAGTGGCTACACCTTC. Drawing the rest from reference TRBV5-1 and TRBJ1-2, the complete variable domain is KAGVTQTPRYLIKTRGQQVTLSCSPISGHRSVSWYQQTPGQGLQFLFEYFSETQRNKGNFPGRFSGRQFSNSRSEMNVSTLELGDSALYLCASSATGESGYTFGSGTRLTVV.